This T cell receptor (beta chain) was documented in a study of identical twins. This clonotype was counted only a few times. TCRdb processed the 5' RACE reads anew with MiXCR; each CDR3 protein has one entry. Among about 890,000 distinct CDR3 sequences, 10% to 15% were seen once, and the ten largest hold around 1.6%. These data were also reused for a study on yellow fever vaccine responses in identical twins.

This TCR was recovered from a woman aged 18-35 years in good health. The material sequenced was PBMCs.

CDR3 nucleotide sequence: TGCAGCGTGGGTAACGGTAGCTCTGGGGCCAACGTCCTGACTTTC. Its translation: CSVGNGSSGANVLTF. This sequence joins TRBV29-1 and TRBJ2-6, with D hard to call. CDR1 and CDR2 (germline): SQVTM, ANQGSEA. The V end was cut by 6 bases, the J end by 0 bases, with 12 bases between. The CDR3 has 15 residues.